This T cell receptor (beta chain) is drawn from a study of response to subunit inactivated influenza vaccine. The study, taken as a whole, reports: The authors suggested that few new T cells are recruited per seasonal influenza vaccination.

This clonotype was picked up a small number of times. What it binds is unknown. TCRdb recomputed calls from the RT-PCR reads with MiXCR, one row per CDR3 protein. The sample lists a few hundred thousand distinct CDR3 sequences; approximately 11% were seen once. The junction had 3 bases not matched to a gene; V was cut back by 6 bases and J by 3 bases. This CDR3 has 13 amino acids. Germline CDR1 reads SGHNT; CDR2 reads YYREEE (reference sequence). This chain links TRBV5-4 with TRBJ1-2, with 9 bases that match TRBD1. The TCR was taken from a man in his fifties who received an inactivated influenza vaccine. Sequenced here: PBMCs from blood, sampled 45 days after vaccination. CDR3 region: CASNTGGHYGYTF. Written as DNA, the CDR3 is TGTGCCAGCAACACAGGGGGCCACTATGGCTACACCTTC.